This T cell receptor beta chain was retrieved from a study of T cells in Graves' hyperthyroidism and ophthalmopathy. Study-level background: Pretreatment peripheral blood was obtained at initial diagnosis. Study-level findings and limits: The model predicted ophthalmopathy a median around 6.5 months before onset. The majority of expanded thyroid clonotypes above 0.001 also appeared in blood.

The CDR3 contains 18 residues. Germline assignment: CDR1 SGHTA and CDR2 FQGTGA. Trimming took 4 bases from V and 5 from J; bases not matched to a gene: 11. The sample holds many counts of this clonotype. The antigen is not known. Uncontrolled infection, other autoimmune disease, pregnancy or lactation disqualified patients from enrolment. There were TCR beta CDR3 regions amplified from RNA transcripts. The HTBI primer set drove a first-round RT-PCR of the TCR CDR3. TCRdb re-called the multiplex PCR reads with MiXCR, one entry per CDR3 protein. The sample contains some 460,000 distinct CDR3 sequences, 15% to 19% of which appear only once.

This chain links TRBV7-3 with TRBJ2-1, with 13 bases fitting TRBD2. Source material: blood. The source is a woman aged 18-29 years with Graves' hyperthyroidism. CDR3 in DNA: TGTGCCAGCAGCTCCCTAGGACTAGCGGGGGCCGCGGACAATGAGCAGTTCTTC. This encodes CASSSLGLAGAADNEQFF.